These 15 T cell receptor beta chains were sequenced from one sample in a study of vaccination effects on CD4 cells after COVID-19 (dated by TCRdb to the early 2020s). Receptor libraries were prepared by the immunoSEQ multiplex PCR assay. This immuneACCESS table, as held by TCRdb, lists in-frame sequences with V and J called but not all clones. Of the missing ones, under half trace to an unresolved V gene in checked studies; the others have no known cause. In all, the sample holds 45,000 to 50,000 clones, and about 78% of those were seen once. 12% of the sample lies in the top ten. Their specific antigens are unknown. After 10 days of culture, CD4+ T cells were isolated with the EasySep CD4+ T cell isolation kit. The specimen comprised CD4+ T cells from PBMCs cultured without peptide, sampled before COVID-19 vaccination. The origin of the receptors is a human donor who had a prior SARS-CoV-2 infection.

J is TRBJ2-2 and V is TRBV5-1; D is uncertain. Trimming cost V 0 bases and J 5 bases, with 5 bases left between them. Germline V gives CDR1 SGHRS, CDR2 YFSETQ. The CDR3 sequence is 13 residues long. The CDR3 loop reads CASSLGWTGELFF. CDR3 nucleotide sequence: TGCGCCAGCAGCTTGGGTTGGACCGGGGAGCTGTTTTTT.

This clone has a handful of counts. The chain is built from TRBV20-1 and TRBJ1-1; D possibly corresponds to TRBD1 (5 bases). Trimming pared 5 bases from V and 3 bases from J, leaving 7 bases between. This CDR3 has 11 residues. Germline values: CDR1 DFQATT, CDR2 SNEGSKA (reference sequence). The chain's CDR3 is CSAGGYTEAFF. The CDR3 bases are TGCAGTGCTGGGGGGTACACTGAAGCTTTCTTT.

This chain connects TRBV10-1 to TRBJ2-2; D possibly corresponds to TRBD2 (6 bases). Germline assignment: CDR1 WNHNN and CDR2 SYGVQD (reference sequence). Trimming removed 5 bases at V and 6 bases at J, with 16 bases between. The CDR3 has 15 amino acids. In DNA, the CDR3 is TGCGCCAGCAGTCGGGGGTCGGGGGAGGCCGGGGAGCTGTTTTTT. Residues: CASSRGSGEAGELFF.

V usage is TRBV30 and J usage is TRBJ1-6; 7 bases match TRBD1. With V trimmed by 3 bases and J by 10 bases, 6 bases remained unmatched. From germline, CDR1 is GTSNPN and CDR2 SVGIG (reference sequence). This CDR3 contains 13 residues. The CDR3 loop is CAWRSQGLSPLHF. CDR3 coding DNA: TGTGCCTGGAGATCACAGGGGTTATCACCCCTCCACTTT.

The chain combines TRBV7-2 with TRBJ2-5, with D possibly being TRBD1 or TRBD2 (5 bases each). Trimming removed 5 bases at V and 1 base at J, with 11 bases between. Germline V gene data show CDR1 as SGHTA and CDR2 as FQGNSA. The CDR3 covers 14 residues. The CDR3 sequence is CASSPGPSQETQYF. CDR3 bases: TGTGCCAGCAGCCCGGGACCAAGCCAAGAGACCCAGTACTTC.

This CDR3 is CASSPTGIADNEQFF. The CDR3 DNA sequence: TGTGCCAGCAGCCCTACGGGGATCGCGGACAATGAGCAGTTCTTC. The genes are TRBV7-3 and TRBJ2-1; D possibly corresponds to TRBD2 (5 bases). CDR3 length: 15 residues. Germline-derived CDR1 and CDR2 are SGHTA and FQGTGA. Trimming took off 5 bases at V and 5 bases at J, with 16 bases between the two ends. Filled out from reference TRBV7-3 and TRBJ2-1, the complete variable domain reads GAGVSQTPSNKVTEKGKYVELRCDPISGHTALYWYRQSLGQGPEFLIYFQGTGAADDSGLPNDRFFAVRPEGSVSTLKIQRTERGDSAVYLCASSPTGIADNEQFFGPGTRLTVL.

This clone was seen only a few times. This chain connects TRBV12-3 or TRBV12-4 to TRBJ1-1, with a weak D call TRBD1 (5 bases). The CDR3 is made up of 13 amino acids. V lost 6 bases, J lost 5 bases, and 13 bases lay in between. Here the CDR3 reads CASRLPGGTEAFF. Written as DNA, the CDR3 is TGTGCCAGCAGGCTACCGGGGGGGACTGAAGCTTTCTTT.

This chain uses TRBV27 with TRBJ2-5; 12 positions agree with TRBD2. The CDR3 spans 15 residues. V was pared by 5 bases and J by 9 bases, with 10 bases of the junction left unmatched. CDR1 MNHEY and CDR2 SMNVEV come from the germline V gene (reference sequence). The DNA of the CDR3 is TGTGCCAGCAGTCCGCTGACTAGCGGGAGTGGGGCCCAGTACTTC. Its protein is CASSPLTSGSGAQYF.

The chain combines TRBV5-1 with TRBJ2-4; 8 bases fit TRBD2. The CDR3 has 15 residues. J lost 5 bases, V lost 4 bases, and 8 bases had no gene match. CDR1 is SGHRS, CDR2 YFSETQ, per germline. This chain's CDR3 is CASSISGSGENIQYF. CDR3 bases: TGCGCCAGCAGCATAAGCGGGAGCGGAGAAAACATTCAGTACTTC.

V usage is TRBV5-6 and J usage is TRBJ1-5; D remains unclear. Trimming pared 0 bases from V and 11 bases from J, leaving 12 bases between. This CDR3 contains 13 residues. Germline CDR1 SGHDT, CDR2 YYEEEE. The CDR3 loop is CASSLGSIGSQHF. The CDR3 bases are TGTGCCAGCAGCTTGGGGAGTATCGGGTCCCAGCATTTT.

The chain combines TRBV6-5 with TRBJ1-1; no reliable D call. V lost 2 bases, J lost 1 base, and 8 bases lay in between. This CDR3 has 14 residues. The germline V gene has CDR1 MNHEY and CDR2 SVGAGI. The CDR3 sequence is CASSYRGENTEAFF. CDR3 bases: TGTGCCAGCAGTTACCGGGGAGAGAACACTGAAGCTTTCTTT.

This chain links TRBV18 with TRBJ2-6; D might be TRBD1 (6 bases). The CDR3 is 15 amino acids. Trimming shortened V by 3 bases and J by 1 base, and 7 bases separated the two germline ends. In germline, CDR1 is KGHSH, CDR2 LQKENI. The CDR3 nucleotides are TGTGCCAGCTCACCCAGGGGATCTGGGGCCAACGTCCTGACTTTC. This sequence encodes CASSPRGSGANVLTF.

This clone is a singleton in its sample. CDR3 protein: CASSPVGSQETQYF. The CDR3 coding sequence is TGTGCCAGCTCACCCGTTGGGTCCCAAGAGACCCAGTACTTC. This chain uses TRBV18 with TRBJ2-5; unclear D gene. V lost 3 bases, J lost 1 base, and 9 bases lay in between. The CDR3 is made up of 14 amino acids. CDR1 is KGHSH and CDR2 is LQKENI in the germline V gene.

This chain joins TRBV27 and TRBJ2-3; D gene ambiguous. The CDR3 spans 16 residues. Germline lookup yields CDR1 MNHEY and CDR2 SMNVEV (reference sequence). V dropped 3 bases and J dropped 1 base, with 14 bases sitting between them. CDR3 protein: CASSFSGLGRTDTQYF. The DNA of the CDR3 is TGTGCCAGCAGTTTCTCCGGTCTTGGACGCACAGATACGCAGTATTTT.

The chain joins TRBV3-1 (or the pseudogene TRBV3-2) to TRBJ2-2, with a possible D match to TRBD1 (6 bases). Germline V lookup: CDR1 LGHDT, CDR2 YNNKEL (reference sequence). The V end was cut by 1 base, the J end by 3 bases, with 12 bases between. The length of the CDR3 is 16 residues. The CDR3 is CASSQGVGGDTGELFF. The CDR3 region has the DNA TGTGCCAGCAGCCAAGGGGTAGGGGGAGACACCGGGGAGCTGTTTTTT.